This T cell receptor beta chain was sequenced for a study of CD8 T cells in ankylosing spondylitis (dated by TCRdb to the late 2010s). Turning to the overall study: T cell receptor beta repertoires were profiled in healthy donors and ankylosing spondylitis patients so that disease-linked TCR variants could be found. The whole study cohort included over a hundred healthy donors and some 27 ankylosing spondylitis patients. Peripheral blood was sampled, and synovial fluid was also collected from ankylosing spondylitis patients.

From its cysteine to its phenylalanine, the CDR3 spans 15 amino acids. Only CDR3 DNA remains: 45 bases, in frame from the first base. Reading the germline V gene gives CDR1 SGHTA and CDR2 FQGTGA. The V and J ends are trimmed by 5 bases and 0 bases, leaving 8 bases between them. These reads were obtained on an Illumina HiSeq 2500. Quantitative 5'-RACE with molecular barcodes was used to prepare TCR beta libraries. For the original study's pipeline: Disease-linked TCR variants were identified with a new computational method built on a probabilistic model of VDJ rearrangement. TCRdb itself trimmed the public reads at Q25 with fastp, ran MiXCR and retained productive beta chains. Rows merge per CDR3 protein into single entries with the most common DNA and genes. The V and J calls reflect TCRdb's pipeline rather than the authors' work. This sample holds some 250,000 distinct CDR3 sequences; around 7.8% were observed only once. The top ten clonotypes cover 6.8% of the sample.

This clonotype was observed at least ten times. Its antigen remains unidentified. It has no much larger one-base neighbor in the sample; base qualities were not kept. The research as a whole found: According to the report, matched synovial fluid samples from ankylosing spondylitis patients were significantly enriched for the disease-linked clones. The disease-linked clones showed a CD8+ phenotype and occurred at relatively low frequencies in peripheral blood. A TCR beta motif made up of several highly homologous amino acid variants appeared to be characteristic of blood from ankylosing spondylitis patients. Some TCR beta motif variants had previously been reported in synovial fluid and blood of reactive arthritis patients, which suggested common disease-initiation mechanisms.

The source of this sequence is a male donor with ankylosing spondylitis or in good health (not recorded which). This chain is built from TRBV7-3 and TRBJ2-6; no D segment can be confidently identified. Material for sequencing was blood, either unsorted or a sorted T cell fraction (not recorded which). The DNA is TGTGCCAGCAGCCCTCAGGCCTCTGGGGCCAACGTCCTGACTTTC. Translated, it gives CASSPQASGANVLTF.